This note documents a single T cell receptor beta chain sequence. TCRdb's copy holds only in-frame clones and misses some; the assay was immunoSEQ multiplex PCR. This sample has 95,000 or so clones, with 85% to 95% found just once. The entry originates in a study of technical replicates of blood from a handful of donors. Trimming cost V 6 bases and J 8 bases, with 16 bases left between them. The CDR3 runs 14 residues. The V gene's germline CDR1 is MDHEN and CDR2 SYDVKM. This chain connects TRBV28 to TRBJ2-2; D perhaps matches TRBD1 (6 bases). What was sequenced was T cells isolated from PBMCs. This sequence was found in a human donor in good health. The CDR3 region has the DNA TGTGCCAGCAGGACCGGGACAAGGACGGGGGAGCTGTTTTTT. Translating it yields CASRTGTRTGELFF.